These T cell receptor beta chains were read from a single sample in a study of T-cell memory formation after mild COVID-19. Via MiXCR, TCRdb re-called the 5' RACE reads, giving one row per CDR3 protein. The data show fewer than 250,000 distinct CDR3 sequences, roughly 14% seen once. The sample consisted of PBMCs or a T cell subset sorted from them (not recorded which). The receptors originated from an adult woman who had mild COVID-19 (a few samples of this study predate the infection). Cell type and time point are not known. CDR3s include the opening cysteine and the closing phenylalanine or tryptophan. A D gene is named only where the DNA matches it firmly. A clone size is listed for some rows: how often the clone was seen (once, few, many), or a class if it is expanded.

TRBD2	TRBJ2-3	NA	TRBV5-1	TGCGCCAGCAGCTTTGGGGCTAGCGGGAGCACAGATACGCAGTATTTT	CASSFGASGSTDTQYF
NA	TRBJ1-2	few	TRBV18	TGTGCCAGCTCACCGGGCCTTAGGGGCTCCAACTATGGCTACACCTTC	CASSPGLRGSNYGYTF
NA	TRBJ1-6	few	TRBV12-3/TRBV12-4	TGTGCCAGCAGTTTAGGGGCAGGGACCCTCCACTTT	CASSLGAGTLHF
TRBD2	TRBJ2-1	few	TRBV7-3	TGTGCCAGCAGCGCGACTCTAGCGGGGGATCAGTTCTTC	CASSATLAGDQFF
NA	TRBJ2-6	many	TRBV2	TGTGCCAGCAGCCCCAGGGTTTCTGGGGCCAACGTCCTGACTTTC	CASSPRVSGANVLTF
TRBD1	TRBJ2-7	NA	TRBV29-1	TGCAGCGTAGCAGCCGGGACAGGGGGCTTCAGTGGCGAGCAGTACTTC	CSVAAGTGGFSGEQYF
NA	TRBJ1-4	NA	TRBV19	TGTGCCAGTAGTATCGGACTGCCAAGAGGTGAAAAACTGTTTTTT	CASSIGLPRGEKLFF
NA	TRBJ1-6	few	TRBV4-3	TGCGCCAGCAGCCAAGATCGGGGCAGGGTTTCACCCCTCCACTTT	CASSQDRGRVSPLHF
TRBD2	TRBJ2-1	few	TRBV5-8	TGTGCCAGCAGCTTTCGGCTAGCGGGAGTGCCCTACAATGAGCAGTTCTTC	CASSFRLAGVPYNEQFF
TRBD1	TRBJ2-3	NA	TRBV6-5	TGTGCCAGCAGTACCCGGGACAGGGACACAGATACGCAGTATTTT	CASSTRDRDTDTQYF
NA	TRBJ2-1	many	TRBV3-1	TGTGCCAGCAGCCAAGTTAAAGGGGAAGAGCAGTTCTTC	CASSQVKGEEQFF
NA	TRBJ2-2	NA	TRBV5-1	TGCGCCAGCACCAAGAGGGAGGCCGGGGAGCTGTTTTTT	CASTKREAGELFF
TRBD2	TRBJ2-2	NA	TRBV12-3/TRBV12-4	TGTGCCAGCAGACTTAGCGGGGGGGCCGGGGAGCTGTTTTTT	CASRLSGGAGELFF
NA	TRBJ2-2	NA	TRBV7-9	TGTGCCAGCAGCCCCAGGGATGGGACCACCGGGGAGCTGTTTTTT	CASSPRDGTTGELFF
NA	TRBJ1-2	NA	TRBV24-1	TGTGCCACGAGGCCGGGACACGGGACGTATGGCTACACCTTC	CATRPGHGTYGYTF
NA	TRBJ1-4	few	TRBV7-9	TGTGCCAGCAGCCAAGAGACAGGACTGAATGAAAAACTGTTTTTT	CASSQETGLNEKLFF